Listed below are T cell receptor beta chains from one sample, sequenced in a study of cytotoxic CD8 clonotypes in ibrutinib-treated CLL. Measured with immunoSEQ multiplex PCR; TCRdb has only the in-frame clones, and not every one. The sample yields approximately 92,000 clones, 60% to 80% seen once. The sample here was PBMCs, taken after 24 months of ibrutinib treatment. The receptors originated from a human donor with chronic lymphocytic leukemia. The CDR3 runs from the conserved cysteine through the conserved F or W. The D gene is left open where the match is weak. Only part of the rows carry a size: once, few, many, or a class if the clone is expanded.

j_gene | v_gene | abundance | d_gene | CDR3aa | CDR3nt
TRBJ1-2 | TRBV28 | NA | NA | CASSTIGSRYGYTF | TGTGCCAGCAGCACTATAGGGAGTCGGTATGGCTACACCTTC
TRBJ2-1 | TRBV28 | NA | NA | CASSFTDEQFF | TGTGCCAGCAGTTTTACGGATGAGCAGTTCTTC
TRBJ1-2 | TRBV5-8 | NA | NA | CASSFEGASYGYTF | TGTGCCAGCAGCTTTGAGGGCGCGAGCTATGGCTACACCTTC
TRBJ1-2 | TRBV5-3 | NA | NA | CARSQKGRYDYGYTF | TGTGCCAGAAGCCAGAAGGGACGGTATGACTATGGCTACACCTTC
TRBJ1-5 | TRBV4-1 | NA | TRBD1 | CASSQDLTGAPPQPQHF | TGCGCCAGCAGCCAAGATCTTACAGGGGCCCCGCCTCAGCCCCAGCATTTT
TRBJ1-6 | TRBV7-9 | many | NA | CASSFLTGHSPLHF | TGTGCCAGCAGCTTCCTGACAGGACATTCACCCCTCCACTTT
TRBJ1-6 | TRBV15 | few | NA | CATSRDLGGGSPLHF | TGTGCCACCAGCAGAGATTTGGGAGGGGGTTCACCCCTCCACTTT
TRBJ2-5 | TRBV7-2 | once | NA | CASSRRETQYF | TGTGCCAGCAGCAGAAGAGAGACCCAGTACTTC
TRBJ2-1 | TRBV6-6 | NA | NA | CASSYEGYNEQFF | TGTGCCAGCAGTTACGAGGGCTACAATGAGCAGTTCTTC
TRBJ2-7 | TRBV19 | NA | NA | CASSQTGLVTYEQYF | TGTGCCAGTAGTCAAACAGGTCTGGTAACCTACGAGCAGTACTTC
TRBJ2-1 | TRBV27 | NA | NA | CASSSRTSSYNEQFF | TGTGCCAGCAGTTCCCGGACATCCTCCTACAATGAGCAGTTCTTC
TRBJ1-3 | TRBV12-5 | NA | NA | CASGSTLPGEAGNTIYF | TGTGCTAGTGGTTCCACCCTCCCAGGGGAGGCTGGAAACACCATATATTTT
TRBJ2-7 | TRBV28 | NA | TRBD2 | CASTGTSGYEQYF | TGTGCCAGCACCGGGACTAGCGGCTACGAGCAGTACTTC
TRBJ1-1 | TRBV7-3 | NA | NA | CASSSSPGITEAFF | TGTGCCAGCAGCTCCAGTCCGGGGATCACTGAAGCTTTCTTT
TRBJ2-7 | TRBV9 | few | TRBD1 | CASSYGQDPRTYEQYF | TGTGCCAGCAGCTACGGACAGGACCCACGCACCTACGAGCAGTACTTC
TRBJ2-3 | TRBV7-2 | NA | TRBD2 | CASSGAGLAGTTDTQYF | TGTGCCAGCAGCGGTGCGGGACTAGCGGGGACCACAGATACGCAGTATTTT
TRBJ2-3 | TRBV19 | NA | NA | CASSRSTGWADTQYF | TGTGCCAGTAGTAGGAGCACAGGGTGGGCAGATACGCAGTATTTT
TRBJ2-7 | TRBV27 | NA | NA | CASSPGQYSYEQYF | TGTGCCAGCAGTCCCGGACAGTACTCCTACGAGCAGTACTTC
TRBJ2-1 | TRBV2 | NA | TRBD2 | CASSPRTRSYNEQFF | TGTGCCAGCAGCCCCAGGACTAGATCCTACAATGAGCAGTTCTTC
TRBJ1-2 | TRBV18 | NA | NA | CASSPQTDNYGYTF | TGTGCCAGCTCACCACAAACAGATAACTATGGCTACACCTTC
TRBJ2-5 | TRBV7-3 | NA | NA | CASSKTGSHETQYF | TGTGCCAGCAGCAAAACAGGGAGCCACGAGACCCAGTACTTC
TRBJ1-3 | TRBV9 | NA | TRBD1 | CASSVGSGQALSGNTIYF | TGTGCCAGCAGCGTAGGTTCAGGACAGGCCTTATCTGGAAACACCATATATTTT
TRBJ1-6 | TRBV11-2 | NA | TRBD1 | CASSLTGGQGSPLHF | TGTGCCAGCAGCTTGACAGGGGGTCAGGGTTCACCCCTCCACTTT
TRBJ2-1 | TRBV7-7 | few | NA | CASSPTVYNEQFF | TGTGCTAGCAGCCCGACAGTTTACAATGAGCAGTTCTTC
TRBJ1-2 | TRBV11-2 | NA | TRBD1 | CASSSDRGRGYTF | TGTGCCAGCAGCTCGGACAGGGGGCGTGGCTACACCTTC
TRBJ1-2 | TRBV9 | NA | NA | CASSPRGTGYGYTF | TGTGCCAGCAGCCCCCGGGGGACGGGCTATGGCTACACCTTC
TRBJ2-7 | TRBV2 | NA | TRBD2 | CASSEGLGRGEQYF | TGTGCCAGCAGTGAAGGGTTGGGGAGGGGCGAGCAGTACTTC
TRBJ2-6 | TRBV11-2 | NA | NA | CASSLDRGLANVLTF | TGTGCCAGCAGCTTAGATCGGGGGTTGGCCAACGTCCTGACTTTC
TRBJ2-1 | TRBV4-2 | NA | TRBD2 | CASSPTLREGSYNEQFF | TGTGCCAGCAGCCCTACACTCCGGGAGGGATCCTACAATGAGCAGTTCTTC
TRBJ1-1 | TRBV18 | NA | NA | CASSPNSYTEAFF | TGTGCCAGCTCACCAAACAGCTACACTGAAGCTTTCTTT
TRBJ2-7 | TRBV19 | NA | NA | CASSIDAEQYF | TGTGCCAGTAGTATAGATGCCGAGCAGTACTTC
TRBJ2-1 | TRBV15 | NA | NA | CATSRDGYLNNEQFF | TGTGCCACCAGCAGAGACGGCTACCTTAACAATGAGCAGTTCTTC
TRBJ1-4 | TRBV7-2 | NA | TRBD1 | CASGVGGQLNEKLFF | TGTGCCAGCGGGGTCGGGGGACAGCTAAATGAAAAACTGTTTTTT
TRBJ2-1 | TRBV14 | NA | NA | CASSLAGGHNEQFF | TGTGCCAGCAGCCTGGCAGGGGGGCACAATGAGCAGTTCTTC
TRBJ2-6 | TRBV18 | few | TRBD1 | CASSPGQGLEGANVLTF | TGTGCCAGCTCGCCGGGACAGGGTTTAGAAGGGGCCAACGTCCTGACTTTC
TRBJ1-3 | TRBV15 | NA | NA | CATSSPGAGNTIYF | TGTGCCACCAGCAGCCCAGGGGCGGGAAACACCATATATTTT
TRBJ2-2 | TRBV5-1 | few | NA | CASSLEVQLNGELFF | TGCGCCAGCAGCTTGGAGGTCCAATTAAACGGGGAGCTGTTTTTT
TRBJ2-7 | TRBV27 | NA | TRBD2 | CASSFGRLAGGRVEQYF | TGTGCCAGCAGTTTTGGGCGACTGGCGGGAGGGCGAGTCGAGCAGTACTTC
TRBJ1-5 | TRBV2 | few | NA | CASSGTIGEPQHF | TGTGCCAGCAGTGGAACAATCGGCGAGCCCCAGCATTTT
TRBJ2-7 | TRBV5-4 | NA | TRBD1 | CASSNPGGTYEQYF | TGTGCCAGCAGCAACCCAGGGGGAACCTACGAGCAGTACTTC
TRBJ2-4 | TRBV13 | few | NA | CASSPSQVDIQYF | TGTGCCAGCAGCCCGAGCCAGGTAGACATTCAGTACTTC
TRBJ2-3 | TRBV28 | NA | TRBD2 | CASSSPGGGGGTDTQYF | TGTGCCAGCAGTTCTCCCGGGGGGGGCGGGGGCACAGATACGCAGTATTTT
TRBJ2-2 | TRBV18 | NA | NA | CASSPGDTGELFF | TGTGCCAGCTCACCGGGGGACACCGGGGAGCTGTTTTTT
TRBJ1-5 | TRBV5-5 | NA | NA | CASSRDLVSNQPQHF | TGTGCCAGCAGCCGGGACCTGGTGAGCAATCAGCCCCAGCATTTT
TRBJ1-3 | TRBV30 | NA | NA | CAWSHTGERGNTIYF | TGTGCCTGGAGTCACACGGGGGAACGTGGAAACACCATATATTTT
TRBJ2-7 | TRBV6-6 | NA | NA | CASSFPDRPFEQYF | TGTGCCAGCAGTTTCCCAGACAGACCCTTCGAGCAGTACTTC
TRBJ1-2 | TRBV30 | NA | NA | CAWNREFNYGYTF | TGTGCCTGGAACAGGGAGTTTAACTATGGCTACACCTTC
TRBJ1-1 | TRBV10-3 | NA | NA | CAISELTREAFF | TGTGCCATCAGTGAACTAACACGGGAAGCTTTCTTT
TRBJ2-7 | TRBV7-2 | NA | NA | CASSLDRVRGEQYF | TGTGCCAGCAGCTTAGACAGGGTTAGGGGCGAGCAGTACTTC
TRBJ2-1 | TRBV18 | NA | NA | CASAGLSYNEQFF | TGTGCCAGCGCCGGCCTCTCCTACAATGAGCAGTTCTTC
TRBJ2-2 | TRBV12-2 | few | NA | CASRLDRLAGGDRELFF | TGTGCAAGTCGCTTAGATCGGCTAGCGGGAGGAGACCGGGAGCTGTTTTTT